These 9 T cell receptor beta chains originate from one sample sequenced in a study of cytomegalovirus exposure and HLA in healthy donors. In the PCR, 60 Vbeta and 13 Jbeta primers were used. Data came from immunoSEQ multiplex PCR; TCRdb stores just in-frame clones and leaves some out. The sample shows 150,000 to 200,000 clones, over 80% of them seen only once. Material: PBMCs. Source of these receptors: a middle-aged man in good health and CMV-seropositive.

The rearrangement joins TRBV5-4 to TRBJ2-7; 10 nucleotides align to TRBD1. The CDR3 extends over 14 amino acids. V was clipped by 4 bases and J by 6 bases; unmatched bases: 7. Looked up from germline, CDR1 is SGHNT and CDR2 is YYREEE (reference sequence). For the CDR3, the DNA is TGTGCCAGCAGCCCCGGGACAGGGGCTCCCGAGCAGTACTTC. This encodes CASSPGTGAPEQYF.

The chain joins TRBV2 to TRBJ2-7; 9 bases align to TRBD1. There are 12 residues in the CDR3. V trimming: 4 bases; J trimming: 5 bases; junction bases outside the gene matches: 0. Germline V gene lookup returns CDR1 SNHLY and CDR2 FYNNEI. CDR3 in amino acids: CASSGQGDEQYF. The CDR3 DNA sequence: TGTGCCAGCAGTGGACAGGGGGACGAGCAGTACTTC.

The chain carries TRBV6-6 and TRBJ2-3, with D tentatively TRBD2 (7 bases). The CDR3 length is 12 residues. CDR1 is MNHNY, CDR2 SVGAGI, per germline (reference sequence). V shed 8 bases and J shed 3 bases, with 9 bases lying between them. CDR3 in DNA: TGTGCCAGCGCGGGGGCTACAGATACGCAGTATTTT. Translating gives CASAGATDTQYF.

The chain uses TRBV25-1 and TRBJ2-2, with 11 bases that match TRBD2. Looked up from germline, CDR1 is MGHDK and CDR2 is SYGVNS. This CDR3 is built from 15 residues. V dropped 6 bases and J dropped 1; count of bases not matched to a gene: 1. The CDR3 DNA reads TGTGCCAGCAGACTAGCGGGAGTGAACACCGGGGAGCTGTTTTTT. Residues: CASRLAGVNTGELFF.

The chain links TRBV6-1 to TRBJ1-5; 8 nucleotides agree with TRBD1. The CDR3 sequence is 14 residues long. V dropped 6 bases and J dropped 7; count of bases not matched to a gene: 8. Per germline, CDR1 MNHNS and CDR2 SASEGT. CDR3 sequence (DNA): TGTGCCAGCAGAGCTACAGGGGGTGGCCAGCCCCAGCATTTT. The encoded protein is CASRATGGGQPQHF.

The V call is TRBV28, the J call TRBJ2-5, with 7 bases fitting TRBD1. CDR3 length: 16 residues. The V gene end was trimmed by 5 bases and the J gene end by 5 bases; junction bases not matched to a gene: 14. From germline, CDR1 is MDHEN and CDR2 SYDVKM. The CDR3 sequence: CASSDDRVLGIETQYF. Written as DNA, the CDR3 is TGTGCCAGCAGTGATGACAGGGTGTTAGGAATCGAGACCCAGTACTTC.

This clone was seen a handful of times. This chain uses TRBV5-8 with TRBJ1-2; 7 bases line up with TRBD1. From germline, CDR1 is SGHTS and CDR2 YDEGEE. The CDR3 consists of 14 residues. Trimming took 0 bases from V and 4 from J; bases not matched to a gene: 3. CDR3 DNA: TGTGCCAGCAGCTTGGTTCGGACAGGCTATGGCTACACCTTC. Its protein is CASSLVRTGYGYTF.

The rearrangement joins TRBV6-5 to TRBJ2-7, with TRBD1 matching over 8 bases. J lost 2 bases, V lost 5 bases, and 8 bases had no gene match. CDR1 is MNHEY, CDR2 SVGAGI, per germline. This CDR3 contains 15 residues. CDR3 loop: CASSPNRGSTYEQYF. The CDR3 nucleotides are TGTGCCAGCAGTCCCAACAGGGGGAGTACCTACGAGCAGTACTTC.

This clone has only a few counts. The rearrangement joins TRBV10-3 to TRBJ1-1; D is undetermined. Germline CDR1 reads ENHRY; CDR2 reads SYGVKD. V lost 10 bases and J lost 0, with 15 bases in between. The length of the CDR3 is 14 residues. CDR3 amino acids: CATSFTTMNTEAFF. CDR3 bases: TGTGCCACTTCCTTTACTACTATGAACACTGAAGCTTTCTTT.